These T cell receptor beta chains were read from a single sample in a study of blood T cells in healthy people across ages. One entry per CDR3 protein, called by TCRdb with MiXCR from the 5' RACE reads. The table records 630,000 or so distinct CDR3 sequences, approximately 31% of them present only once. Sequenced input: blood. These receptors were collected from a woman aged 80 or older in good health. CDR3s include the opening cysteine and the closing phenylalanine or tryptophan. A D gene is named only where the DNA matches it firmly. Some rows mark clone size as missing; the rest say once, few, many or name a class of expanded clone.

d_call clone_size j_call v_call cdr3_aa cdr3_nt
TRBD2 - TRBJ2-7 TRBV5-1 CASSLAPSGGTYEQYF TGCGCCAGCAGCTTAGCGCCTAGCGGGGGGACCTACGAGCAGTACTTC
- many TRBJ1-2 TRBV5-1 CASSSAGGIYGYTF TGCGCCAGCAGCTCGGCTGGGGGGATCTATGGCTACACCTTC
- few TRBJ1-2 TRBV14 CASSSSSAYTF TGTGCCAGCAGCTCCTCCTCTGCCTACACCTTC
TRBD2 many TRBJ2-5 TRBV20-1 CSARDLVAGSQETQYF TGCAGTGCTAGAGATTTAGTAGCGGGGAGCCAAGAGACCCAGTACTTC
- - TRBJ2-2 TRBV5-1 CVARGGPNTGELFF TGCGTCGCGCGCGGGGGCCCGAACACCGGGGAGCTGTTTTTT
TRBD1 many TRBJ1-2 TRBV20-1 CSASRDRKPNYGYTF TGCAGTGCTTCCCGGGACAGGAAACCTAACTATGGCTACACCTTC
TRBD1 few TRBJ1-4 TRBV3-1 CASSQDRGRGRRSLELFF TGTGCCAGCAGCCAGGATCGGGGGAGGGGGCGAAGATCCTTGGAACTGTTTTTT
TRBD2 many TRBJ2-1 TRBV7-2 CASSSVSGGAEQFF TGTGCCAGCAGCTCTGTTAGCGGGGGGGCTGAGCAGTTCTTC
TRBD2 - TRBJ2-5 TRBV7-2 CAGSLAFAGGGETQYF TGTGCCGGCAGCTTAGCGTTCGCGGGGGGCGGGGAGACCCAGTACTTC
TRBD1 many TRBJ2-5 TRBV5-1 CASSSRGDRVETQYF TGCGCCAGCAGCTCTCGTGGGGACAGGGTAGAGACCCAGTACTTC
- many TRBJ2-2 TRBV5-1 CASSLERLPGELFF TGCGCCAGCAGCTTGGAACGCCTCCCCGGGGAGCTGTTTTTT
TRBD2 - TRBJ2-1 TRBV28 CASSPLAGTPYNEQFF TGTGCCAGCAGCCCGTTAGCGGGAACTCCCTACAATGAGCAGTTCTTC
- - TRBJ2-2 TRBV5-1 CASSLRSLENTGELFF TGCGCCAGCAGCTTACGTAGCCTGGAGAACACCGGGGAGCTGTTTTTT
- many TRBJ2-7 TRBV5-6 CASSLRDVRSYEQYF TGTGCCAGCAGCTTGCGCGACGTTCGATCCTACGAGCAGTACTTC
- many TRBJ1-2 TRBV5-5 CASSVDTNGYTF TGTGCCAGCAGTGTGGACACGAATGGCTACACCTTC
TRBD1 - TRBJ2-5 TRBV18 CASSSRQGDEQYF TGTGCCAGCTCGTCCCGACAGGGCGATGAGCAGTACTTC
- many TRBJ1-2 TRBV20-1 CSARQVSNYGYTF TGCAGTGCTCGACAGGTTAGCAACTATGGCTACACCTTC
TRBD1 - TRBJ1-2 TRBV20-1 CADRGHSAYGYTF TGCGCGGACAGGGGCCACAGTGCCTATGGCTACACCTTC
TRBD2 many TRBJ2-5 TRBV7-3 CASSLSPGGPQETQYF TGTGCCAGCAGCTTATCCCCGGGGGGGCCCCAAGAGACCCAGTACTTC
- many TRBJ2-5 TRBV6-1 CASSEVIKETQYF TGTGCCAGCAGTGAAGTGATAAAAGAGACCCAGTACTTC
- many TRBJ2-5 TRBV7-8 CASSSRPRTARDQYF TGTGCCAGCAGCTCCCGACCCCGGACCGCCCGGGACCAGTACTTC
- - TRBJ2-3 TRBV6-5 CASSRDRWDTQYF TGTGCCAGCAGCCGCGACAGATGGGATACGCAGTATTTT
TRBD2 many TRBJ2-1 TRBV4-2 CASSQDPTSGGYNEQFF TGTGCCAGCAGCCAAGATCCGACTAGCGGGGGGTACAATGAGCAGTTCTTC
TRBD2 once TRBJ2-1 TRBV27 CASSFMASGSVGSEQFF TGTGCCAGCAGTTTTATGGCTAGCGGGAGTGTAGGGAGTGAGCAGTTCTTC
TRBD2 once TRBJ2-5 TRBV20-1 CSATPTSGGAQETQYF TGCAGTGCTACCCCTACTAGCGGGGGGGCTCAAGAGACCCAGTACTTC
- few TRBJ2-2 TRBV5-6 CASSDDRTGELFF TGTGCCAGCAGCGATGACAGGACCGGGGAGCTGTTTTTT
- - TRBJ1-2 TRBV3-1 CASSHITEANYGYTF TGTGCCAGCAGCCACATCACGGAGGCTAACTATGGCTACACCTTC
- many TRBJ1-5 TRBV12-3/TRBV12-4 CASSPLGGSLRSNQPQHF TGTGCCAGCAGTCCCTTGGGGGGTAGTTTAAGGAGCAATCAGCCCCAGCATTTT
- few TRBJ1-4 TRBV7-9 CASSLSAGREKLFF TGTGCCAGCAGCTTAAGCGCTGGACGGGAAAAACTGTTTTTT
- - TRBJ2-7 TRBV28 CAISSSFGRGLPYEQYF TGTGCCATCAGTTCGTCGTTTGGACGGGGCCTACCCTACGAGCAGTACTTC
TRBD1 many TRBJ2-5 TRBV7-9 CASSLGTGLGETQYF TGTGCCAGCAGCTTGGGGACAGGGTTGGGAGAGACCCAGTACTTC
- - TRBJ2-5 TRBV7-3 CASSLAAGGTETQYF TGTGCCAGCAGCTTAGCGGCCGGGGGCACGGAGACCCAGTACTTC
- - TRBJ2-5 TRBV9 CASSVDPRGAQEIQYF TGTGCCAGCAGCGTGGATCCTAGGGGGGCCCAAGAGATCCAGTACTTC
TRBD1 - TRBJ1-2 TRBV20-1 CSARDLGQANYGYTF TGCAGTGCTAGAGATCTCGGACAGGCAAACTATGGCTACACCTTC
- many TRBJ2-5 TRBV5-5 CASDLVETQYF TGTGCCAGCGACCTGGTAGAGACCCAGTACTTC